This T cell receptor beta chain derives from a study of shared clonotypes between healthy human individuals. Study-level results: In contrast to clonotypes shared by all four donors, non-shared clonotypes had lower generation probabilities. Limitation of the genetic and exposure-history diversity represented came from the few donors. It was anticipated that sequencing depth would influence how many clonotypes donors shared.

CD8 cells classed as naive were CD45RO-negative and positively selected for CCR7, excluding terminally differentiated effector memory CD45RA+ cells. An even split of each subset's genomic DNA across several immunoSEQ plates was performed. Produced via immunoSEQ multiplex PCR; TCRdb's table is partial and in-frame only. In the table there are approximately 2,200,000 clones, about 93% of which are singletons. Trimming left V 0 bases short and J 4 bases short, with 10 bases between. The CDR3 is 15 residues long. The germline gives CDR1 SGHDN, CDR2 FVKESK. For this clone: The target antigen is unknown.

The sample taken for sequencing was naive CD8+ T cells from PBMCs. The receptor was isolated from a young man in good health. Some clones in this sample may be carry-over from other donors' samples. The V and J genes are TRBV14 and TRBJ2-1, with unresolved D. The CDR3 here is CASSQDRAAYNEQFF. The CDR3 DNA sequence: TGTGCCAGCAGCCAAGATAGGGCAGCGTACAATGAGCAGTTCTTC.